This TCR beta chain appears in the sequencing data of a study of cytotoxic CD8 clonotypes in ibrutinib-treated CLL. Study-level background: Investigators reported about 24 partial and 2 complete responses; after median roughly 65 months, approximately 15 patients remained remitted and about 12 progressed. Response samples came after a median roughly 11 months of treatment, range 6 to 36. Findings and limits, study-wide: Against age-matched healthy donors, baseline clonality ran higher and tracked circulating CD8+ T-cell counts.

Data came from immunoSEQ multiplex PCR; TCRdb stores just in-frame clones and leaves some out. This sample carries 130,000 or so clones, 60% to 85% of them seen once, and the ten largest clones take 25% to 35%. Remarks on this clone: Its antigen is unknown.

The germline V and J ends were trimmed by 0 bases and 5 bases, with 20 bases remaining between them. This CDR3 comprises 18 residues. Germline CDR1 reads SGHTA; CDR2 reads FQGNSA. Source: PBMCs, taken after 12 months of ibrutinib treatment. The source of this sequence is a human donor with chronic lymphocytic leukemia. The chain has TRBV7-2 and TRBJ2-1, with unresolved D. CDR3 sequence (DNA): TGTGCCAGCAGCTTAGCCTTACCGGCGTGGGATCGAAACAATGAGCAGTTCTTC. This sequence encodes CASSLALPAWDRNNEQFF.